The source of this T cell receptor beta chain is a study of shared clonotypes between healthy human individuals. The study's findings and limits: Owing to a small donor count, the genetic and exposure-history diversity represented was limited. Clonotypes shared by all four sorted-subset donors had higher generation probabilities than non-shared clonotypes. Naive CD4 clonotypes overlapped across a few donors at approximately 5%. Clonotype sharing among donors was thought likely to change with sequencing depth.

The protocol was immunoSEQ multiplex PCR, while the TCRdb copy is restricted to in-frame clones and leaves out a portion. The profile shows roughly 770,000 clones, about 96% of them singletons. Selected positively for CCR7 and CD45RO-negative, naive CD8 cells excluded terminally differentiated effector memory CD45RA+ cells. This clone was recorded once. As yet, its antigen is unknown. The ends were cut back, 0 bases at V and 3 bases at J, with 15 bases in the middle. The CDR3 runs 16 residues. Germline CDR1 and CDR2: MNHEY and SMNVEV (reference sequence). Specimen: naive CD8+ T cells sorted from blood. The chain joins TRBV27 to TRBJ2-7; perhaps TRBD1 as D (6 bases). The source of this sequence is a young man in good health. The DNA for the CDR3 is TGTGCCAGCAGTTTATCGAGCTCAGGGGTGCTCTACGAGCAGTACTTC. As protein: CASSLSSSGVLYEQYF.